This paragraph covers one T cell receptor (beta chain) sequence. What it recognizes is unknown. Sequencing was performed with immunoSEQ multiplex PCR; in TCRdb, only in-frame clones are kept and a portion is missing. The sample has approximately 40,000 clones; just under 80% are singletons. The sample is drawn from a study of memory CD4+ T cells and cytomegalovirus serostatus. Study-wide background: Of the healthy Belgian adults, under 10 were CMV seropositive and 24 seronegative.

The sort gate was single viable CD3+CD4+CD8-CD45RO+ cells for memory CD4+ T cells. CD4+ T cells were isolated by positive magnetic selection. Regarding the study as a whole: Of more than 150 reported CMV TCRbeta sequences, some 70 were found in memory CD4+ repertoires.

This TCR was recovered from an adult in good health and CMV-seronegative. The sample consisted of memory CD4+ T cells from blood.

CDR3: CASSILTVSSYNEQFF. The CDR3 bases are TGTGCCAGTAGTATTCTGACCGTAAGCTCCTACAATGAGCAGTTCTTC. This chain joins TRBV19 and TRBJ2-1; D is uncertain. V was clipped by 3 bases and J by 0 bases, with 12 bases between them. The CDR3 sequence is 16 residues long. The germline CDR1 and CDR2 sequences are LNHDA and SQIVND (reference sequence).